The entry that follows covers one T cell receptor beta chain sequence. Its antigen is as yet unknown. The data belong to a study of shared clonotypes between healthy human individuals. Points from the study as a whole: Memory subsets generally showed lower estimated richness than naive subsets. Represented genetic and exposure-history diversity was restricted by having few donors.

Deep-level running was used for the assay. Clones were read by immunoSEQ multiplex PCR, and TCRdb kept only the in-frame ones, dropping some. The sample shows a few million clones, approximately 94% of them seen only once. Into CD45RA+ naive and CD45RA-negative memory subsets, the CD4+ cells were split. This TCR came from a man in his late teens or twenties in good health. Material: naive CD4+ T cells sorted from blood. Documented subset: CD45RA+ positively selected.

This CDR3 reads CASSRGNNSPLHF. CDR3 sequence (DNA): TGTGCCAGCAGCCGGGGAAACAATTCACCCCTCCACTTT. The chain uses TRBV14 and TRBJ1-6; D not certain. The V gene's germline CDR1 is SGHDN and CDR2 FVKESK. This CDR3 contains 13 residues. Trimming left V 4 bases short and J 7 bases short, with 8 bases between.